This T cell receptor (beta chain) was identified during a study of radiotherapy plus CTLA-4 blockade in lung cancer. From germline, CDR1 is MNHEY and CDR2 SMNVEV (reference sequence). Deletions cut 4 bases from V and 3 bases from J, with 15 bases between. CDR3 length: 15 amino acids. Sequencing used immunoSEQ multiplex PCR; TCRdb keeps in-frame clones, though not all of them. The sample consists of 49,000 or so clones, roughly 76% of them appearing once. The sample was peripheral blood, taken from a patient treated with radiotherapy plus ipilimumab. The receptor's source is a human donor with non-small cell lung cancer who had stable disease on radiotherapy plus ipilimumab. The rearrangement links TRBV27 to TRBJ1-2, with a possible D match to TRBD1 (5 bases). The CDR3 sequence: CASSSASRGYYGYTF. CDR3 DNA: TGTGCCAGCAGTTCCGCCTCGAGGGGTTACTATGGCTACACCTTC.